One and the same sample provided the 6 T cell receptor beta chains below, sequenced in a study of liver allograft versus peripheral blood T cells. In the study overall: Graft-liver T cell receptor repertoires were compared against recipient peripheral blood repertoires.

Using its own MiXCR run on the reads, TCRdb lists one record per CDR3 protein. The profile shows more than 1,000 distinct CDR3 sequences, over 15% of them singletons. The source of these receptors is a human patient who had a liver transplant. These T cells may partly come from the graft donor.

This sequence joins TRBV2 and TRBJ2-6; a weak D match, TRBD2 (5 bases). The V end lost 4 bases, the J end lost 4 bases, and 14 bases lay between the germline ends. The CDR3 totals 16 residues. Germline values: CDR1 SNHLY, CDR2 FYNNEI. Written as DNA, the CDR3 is TGTGCCAGCAGTGGACCCAGGAGGTACGGGGCCAACGTCCTGACTTTC. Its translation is CASSGPRRYGANVLTF.

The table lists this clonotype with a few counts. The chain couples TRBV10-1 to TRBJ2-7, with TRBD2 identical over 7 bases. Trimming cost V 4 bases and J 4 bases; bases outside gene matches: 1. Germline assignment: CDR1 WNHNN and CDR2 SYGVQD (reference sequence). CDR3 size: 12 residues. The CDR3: CASSGGGYEQYF. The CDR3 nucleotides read TGCGCCAGCAGTGGGGGGGGTTACGAGCAGTACTTC.

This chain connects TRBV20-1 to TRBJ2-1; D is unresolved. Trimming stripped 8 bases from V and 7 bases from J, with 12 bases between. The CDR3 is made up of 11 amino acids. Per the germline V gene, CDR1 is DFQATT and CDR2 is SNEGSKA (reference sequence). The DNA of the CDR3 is TGCAGTCGGATGTGGGCTAATGAGCAGTTCTTC. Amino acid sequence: CSRMWANEQFF.

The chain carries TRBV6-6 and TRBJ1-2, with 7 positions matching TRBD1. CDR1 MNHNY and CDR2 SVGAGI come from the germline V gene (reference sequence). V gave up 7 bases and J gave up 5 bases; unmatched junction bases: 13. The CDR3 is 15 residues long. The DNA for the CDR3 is TGTGCCAGCACTCGCGACAGGGACAGACCTTATGGCTACACCTTC. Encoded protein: CASTRDRDRPYGYTF.

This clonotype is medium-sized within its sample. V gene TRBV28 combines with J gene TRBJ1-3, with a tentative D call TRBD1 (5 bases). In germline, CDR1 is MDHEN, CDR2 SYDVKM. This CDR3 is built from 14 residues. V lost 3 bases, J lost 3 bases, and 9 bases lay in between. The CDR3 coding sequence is TGTGCCAGCAGTTTGATGGGACTTGGAAACACCATATATTTT. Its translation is CASSLMGLGNTIYF.

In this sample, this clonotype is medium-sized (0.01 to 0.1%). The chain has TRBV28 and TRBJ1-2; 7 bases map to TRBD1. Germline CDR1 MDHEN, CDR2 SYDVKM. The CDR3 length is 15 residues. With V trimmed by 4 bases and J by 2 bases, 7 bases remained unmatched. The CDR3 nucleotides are TGTGCCAGCAGTTCATACCGGGACAGCAACTATGGCTACACCTTC. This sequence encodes CASSSYRDSNYGYTF.